Listed below are T cell receptor beta chains from one sample, sequenced in a study of untreated major depressive disorder. TCRdb's table, derived via immunoSEQ multiplex PCR, lists solely in-frame clones and lacks some. The sample lists around 23,000 clones, around 93% seen once, with roughly 0.72% in the top ten. Specimen: CD4+ T cells from PBMCs. The receptors here all came from a woman in her thirties with major depressive disorder. CDR3s include the opening cysteine and the closing phenylalanine or tryptophan. Fields, in order: J gene, V gene, CDR3 length, D gene, clone size, CDR3 protein, CDR3 DNA. The D gene is left open where the match is weak. The size entry is marked missing in some rows and otherwise reads once, few, many or a size class.

TRBJ1-3	TRBV27	15	TRBD1	NA	CASSRTGVWGNTIYF	TGTGCCAGCAGTCGGACAGGAGTGTGGGGAAACACCATATATTTT
TRBJ1-2	TRBV10-3	15	TRBD1	NA	CATRQGGPPNYGYTF	TGTGCCACCCGACAGGGGGGCCCCCCTAACTATGGCTACACCTTC
TRBJ2-1	TRBV18	15	NA	NA	CASSPLGVSYNEQFF	TGTGCCAGCTCACCCCTCGGGGTCTCCTACAATGAGCAGTTCTTC
TRBJ1-2	TRBV27	14	TRBD1	few	CASSSQGAPYGYTF	TGTGCCAGCAGTTCTCAGGGGGCGCCCTACGGCTACACCTTC
TRBJ2-1	TRBV28	12	NA	once	CACWTGYNEQFF	TGTGCCTGTTGGACGGGCTACAATGAGCAGTTCTTC
TRBJ1-2	TRBV2	13	NA	few	CATATGINYGYTF	TGTGCCACCGCGACAGGAATTAACTATGGCTACACCTTC
TRBJ2-5	TRBV25-1	17	TRBD2	NA	CASIFGREGRWQETQYF	TGTGCCAGCATATTTGGGCGGGAGGGCCGGTGGCAAGAGACCCAGTACTTC
TRBJ2-2	TRBV27	16	NA	NA	CASSFHRPDLTGELFF	TGTGCCAGCAGTTTCCATAGGCCCGACCTCACCGGGGAGCTGTTTTTT
TRBJ2-7	TRBV9	14	TRBD1	once	CASSVGQGPYEQYF	TGTGCCAGCAGCGTAGGACAGGGCCCCTACGAGCAGTACTTC
TRBJ2-5	TRBV7-7	15	NA	NA	CASSLGRGVKETQYF	TGTGCTAGCAGCTTAGGGAGGGGGGTGAAAGAGACCCAGTACTTC
TRBJ1-1	TRBV9	13	NA	NA	CASSVDQYTEAFF	TGTGCCAGCAGCGTAGACCAGTACACTGAAGCTTTCTTT
TRBJ1-2	TRBV7-2	15	NA	once	CASSPESGGVYGYTF	TGTGCCAGCAGCCCAGAGTCTGGGGGGGTCTATGGCTACACCTTC
TRBJ2-7	TRBV7-2	13	NA	once	CASRDGNRYEQYF	TGTGCCAGCAGAGATGGGAATAGATACGAGCAGTACTTC
TRBJ2-1	TRBV7-2	11	NA	NA	CASSTSFTRFF	TGTGCCAGCAGCACATCCTTCACTCGGTTCTTC
TRBJ1-1	TRBV28	13	NA	NA	CASSLPRNTEAFF	TGTGCCAGCAGTTTACCCAGAAACACTGAAGCTTTCTTT
TRBJ2-2	TRBV2	14	NA	NA	CASSTQGNTGELFF	TGTGCCAGCAGTACCCAGGGGAACACCGGGGAGCTGTTTTTT
TRBJ2-7	TRBV28	13	NA	NA	CASSLGGFGEQYF	TGTGCCAGCAGTTTAGGCGGGTTTGGGGAGCAGTACTTC
TRBJ2-2	TRBV5-1	16	NA	few	CASSLNPRGRTGELFF	TGCGCCAGCAGCTTGAACCCCCGGGGACGGACCGGGGAGCTGTTTTTT
TRBJ2-3	TRBV11-3	15	NA	NA	CASSLELPSTDTQYF	TGTGCCAGCAGCTTAGAGCTTCCTAGCACAGATACGCAGTATTTT
TRBJ2-1	TRBV5-1	16	TRBD1	NA	CASSLGVVQGANEQFF	TGCGCCAGCAGCTTGGGCGTGGTACAGGGGGCGAATGAGCAGTTCTTC
TRBJ1-1	TRBV28	14	NA	NA	CASSLGDRRKEAFF	TGTGCCAGCAGTTTGGGTGACAGGCGTAAAGAAGCTTTCTTT
TRBJ1-3	TRBV5-1	16	NA	NA	CASSLASTGSGNTIYF	TGCGCCAGCAGCTTGGCCTCTACGGGCTCTGGAAACACCATATATTTT
TRBJ1-5	TRBV12-5	14	NA	NA	CASGLSGGNQPQHF	TGTGCTAGTGGTTTGAGTGGGGGCAATCAGCCCCAGCATTTT
TRBJ2-5	TRBV11-3	14	NA	once	CASSLDGIQETQYF	TGTGCCAGCAGCTTAGATGGGATCCAAGAGACCCAGTACTTC
TRBJ1-4	TRBV5-6	13	TRBD1	NA	CASSPGTDEKLFF	TGTGCCAGCAGCCCAGGGACAGACGAAAAACTGTTTTTT
TRBJ1-5	TRBV2	19	NA	NA	CASSWDLTHPDGKGQPQHF	TGTGCCAGCAGTTGGGATTTGACCCATCCGGACGGGAAGGGACAGCCCCAGCATTTT
TRBJ2-7	TRBV4-3	13	NA	NA	CASSQGLSYEQYF	TGCGCCAGCAGCCAAGGGCTTTCCTACGAGCAGTACTTC
TRBJ2-3	TRBV5-4	13	NA	NA	CASSLVLTDTQYF	TGTGCCAGCAGCTTGGTGTTGACGGATACGCAGTATTTT
TRBJ2-1	TRBV27	13	NA	NA	CASSFQEGNEQFF	TGTGCCAGCAGTTTTCAAGAGGGAAATGAGCAGTTCTTC
TRBJ2-1	TRBV13	15	TRBD1	NA	CASSNRDRGRNEQFF	TGTGCCAGTTCTAACCGGGACAGGGGGCGCAATGAGCAGTTCTTC
TRBJ2-3	TRBV27	16	TRBD2	NA	CASSFGTIPKGDTQYF	TGTGCCAGCAGTTTCGGGACTATTCCGAAGGGCGATACGCAGTATTTT
TRBJ2-7	TRBV7-3	14	TRBD1	NA	CASSPDRDSYEQYF	TGTGCCAGCAGCCCCGACAGGGACTCCTACGAGCAGTACTTC
TRBJ1-6	TRBV2	12	NA	NA	CASSEALTPLHF	TGTGCCAGCAGTGAAGCGCTGACACCCCTCCACTTT
TRBJ1-5	TRBV6-1	13	NA	NA	CASSSTDRQPQHF	TGTGCCAGCAGCTCTACCGACCGTCAGCCCCAGCATTTT
TRBJ1-1	TRBV9	14	NA	NA	CASSGGHMNTEAFF	TGTGCCAGCAGCGGGGGACATATGAACACTGAAGCTTTCTTT
TRBJ2-5	TRBV5-1	12	TRBD1	NA	CASSNRGETQYF	TGCGCCAGCAGCAACAGGGGGGAGACCCAGTACTTC
TRBJ1-6	TRBV7-9	15	TRBD1	NA	CASSTGTGGLSPLHF	TGTGCCAGCAGCACTGGGACAGGGGGCCTATCACCCCTCCACTTT
TRBJ2-1	TRBV20-1	11	NA	NA	CSVSSYNEQFF	TGCAGTGTGAGCAGCTACAATGAGCAGTTCTTC
TRBJ1-3	TRBV29-1	13	NA	NA	CSVRGWSGNTIYF	TGCAGCGTGAGGGGCTGGTCTGGAAACACCATATATTTT
TRBJ1-2	TRBV5-6	13	TRBD1	once	CASSSPGGYGYTF	TGTGCCAGCAGCTCCCCAGGGGGGTATGGCTACACCTTC
TRBJ2-7	TRBV6-5	13	NA	NA	CASRSIDSYEQYF	TGTGCCAGCAGGAGCATAGACTCCTACGAGCAGTACTTC
TRBJ1-1	TRBV6-6	14	NA	NA	CASSYSAGNTEAFF	TGTGCCAGCAGTTACTCAGCGGGGAACACTGAAGCTTTCTTT
TRBJ1-1	TRBV28	15	NA	NA	CASSPITAFGAEAFF	TGTGCCAGCAGTCCGATCACAGCGTTTGGGGCTGAAGCTTTCTTT